The present TCR beta chain was sequenced within a study of CD8 T cells in Susac syndrome. Study results and caveats: The study's TCR sequencing and HLA analysis covered a relatively small number of individuals, and the study acknowledged this.

An amount of RNA that ranged from roughly 0.5 to 1 ug was reverse transcribed with random hexamers. TCR beta CDR3 was amplified by immunoSEQ multiplex PCR. This amplification extended across 54 Vbeta and 13 Jbeta segments. TCRdb fed the immunoSEQ multiplex PCR reads into MiXCR, producing one record per CDR3 protein. In the table there are around 120,000 distinct CDR3 sequences, 90% to 95% of which are singletons. Negative isolation was used for CD8+ and CD4+ T cells and FACS enrichment for TEMRA cells. CDR1 is SQVTM and CDR2 is ANQGSEA in the germline V gene. The CDR3 length is 11 residues. In regard to this clonotype: Its antigen is as yet unknown.

This TCR came from a human donor with multiple sclerosis. V and J are TRBV29-1 and TRBJ1-2; TRBD1 aligns across 9 bases. Sequences were obtained from CD4+ T cells from PBMCs. The CDR3 spells CKTGGADGYTF. DNA of the CDR3: TGCAAAACAGGGGGCGCCGATGGCTACACCTTC.